One sample yielded the 29 T cell receptor beta chains listed below, sequenced in a study of T cells in women clearing cervical HPV infection (dated by TCRdb to the late 2010s). Library preparation employed the immunoSEQ multiplex PCR assay. TCRdb mirrors the immuneACCESS table, restricted to in-frame sequences. Some clones are absent from its copies; in checked studies, under half trace to an unresolved V gene, and the reason for the others is unknown. This sample's records show 40,000 to 55,000 clones. The ten largest make up approximately 0.98% of the sample. Material for sequencing was blood buffy coat. These receptors all stem from a woman between 18 and 69 years old with a cervical HPV16 infection that either progressed to CIN3+ or cleared (not recorded which).

On this clone itself: The sequence runs out 3 residues before the end of the CDR3; the remainder is reconstructed from the germline J gene. The chain employs TRBV20-1 and TRBJ1-5; D unclear. CDR1 and CDR2 (germline): DFQATT, SNEGSKA (reference sequence). Trimming shortened V by 2 bases and J by 2 bases, and 10 bases separated the two germline ends. The CDR3 runs to 14 residues. The covered CDR3 bases are TGCAGTGCTAGACTTAGGAGGGGCAATCAGCCC. Protein: CSARLRRGNQP. The entire CDR3 is CSARLRRGNQPQHF.

Note on this clone: The sequenced fragment ends 3 residues before the CDR3 boundary, so the rest is inferred from the germline J gene. The rearrangement uses TRBV5-5 and TRBJ2-3; D ambiguous. Germline CDR1 reads SGHKS; CDR2 reads YYEKEE (reference sequence). The ends were cut back, 1 base at V and 5 bases at J, with 11 bases in the middle. The length of the CDR3 is 14 residues. The CDR3 DNA, read in part, is TGTGCCAGCAGCTTGCTGGCGGCCGAAGATACG. Its translation: CASSLLAAEDT. The whole CDR3 protein reads CASSLLAAEDTQYF. Full variable domain (rest looked up from reference TRBV5-5 and TRBJ2-3): DAGVTQSPTHLIKTRGQQVTLRCSPISGHKSVSWYQQVLGQGPQFIFQYYEKEERGRGNFPDRFSARQFPNYSSELNVNALLLGDSALYLCASSLLAAEDTQYFGPGTRLTVL.

About this clone itself: The read ends 3 residues early relative to the CDR3; the germline J gene fills the gap. This chain uses TRBV5-1 with TRBJ2-3; D ambiguous. The germline gives CDR1 SGHRS, CDR2 YFSETQ. The CDR3 contains 13 residues. The CDR3 DNA, read in part, is TGCGCCAGCAGCATCGACGGTACCGGGACG. Residues: CASSIDGTGT. The complete CDR3 protein is CASSIDGTGTQYF.

On this clone: Sequencing ends 3 residues short of the CDR3 end; the germline J gene provides the rest. V and J are TRBV7-9 and TRBJ2-7, with TRBD1 identical over 9 bases. Germline V gene lookup returns CDR1 SEHNR and CDR2 FQNEAQ (reference sequence). V shed 5 bases, J shed 2 bases, and the junction held 4 bases outside the gene matches. The CDR3 is 14 residues long. Partial CDR3 DNA: TGTGCCAGCAGCATCAGACAGGGGGCCTACGAG. Residues: CASSIRQGAYE. The entire CDR3 is CASSIRQGAYEQYF.

With regard to this clone: The CDR3 end falls 3 residues outside the read, so it is completed with the germline J gene. The V gene is TRBV7-2, the J gene TRBJ1-2; 11 nucleotides align to TRBD1. This CDR3 is built from 15 residues. The V gene's germline CDR1 is SGHTA and CDR2 FQGNSA. The CDR3 bases that were read are TGTGCCAGCAGCTCCTGGACAGGGGGCTACGATGAC. Translated: CASSSWTGGYDD. The CDR3 in its entirety is CASSSWTGGYDDYTF.

A word on this clone: The read terminates 3 residues ahead of where the CDR3 ends, so the germline J gene completes it. The rearrangement links TRBV11-2 to TRBJ1-1, with a tentative D call TRBD1 (5 bases). V dropped 5 bases and J dropped 1 base, with 11 bases sitting between them. This CDR3 has 14 residues. Germline CDR1 reads SGHAT; CDR2 reads FQNNGV. Incomplete CDR3 DNA: TGTGCCAGCAGCGTGTCGAGGGGGAACACTGAA. Translation gives CASSVSRGNTE. The complete CDR3 sequence is CASSVSRGNTEAFF.

Details on this clone: The missing CDR3 end, 3 residues past where the read stops, is filled in from the germline J gene. V and J are TRBV23-1 and TRBJ1-2; D is perhaps TRBD1 (6 bases). TRBV23-1 counts as an open reading frame of uncertain function. The germline V and J ends were trimmed by 3 bases and 1 base, with 12 bases remaining between them. This CDR3 region has 15 residues. Incomplete CDR3 DNA: TGCGCCAGCAGTCACAAAGGGGGTGGTAACTATGGC. It is translated as CASSHKGGGNYG. The whole CDR3 is CASSHKGGGNYGYTF.

About this clone itself: The sequence runs out 3 residues before the end of the CDR3; the remainder is reconstructed from the germline J gene. This sequence joins TRBV18 and TRBJ1-1, with D uncertain. This CDR3 has 13 residues. Trimming stripped 3 bases from V and 1 base from J, with 6 bases between. Looked up from germline, CDR1 is KGHSH and CDR2 is LQKENI. The CDR3 region is CASSPAGNTEAFF. CDR3 DNA, as far as it was read: TGTGCCAGCTCACCGGCGGGGAACACTGAA.

Note on this clone: The read finishes 3 residues shy of the CDR3 end, and the germline J gene is used to complete it. The J gene is TRBJ2-3, the V gene TRBV28, with 11 bases aligning to TRBD2. This CDR3 contains 14 residues. Trimming cost V 10 bases and J 4 bases; bases outside gene matches: 7. The germline V gene encodes CDR1 MDHEN and CDR2 SYDVKM. The part of the CDR3 DNA that was read is TGTGCCACCCAACTAGCGGGGGTGCCAGATACG. It specifies CATQLAGVPDT. The full-length CDR3 reads as CATQLAGVPDTQYF. The whole variable domain, filled in from reference TRBV28 and TRBJ2-3, reads DVKVTQSSRYLVKRTGEKVFLECVQDMDHENMFWYRQDPGLGLRLIYFSYDVKMKEKGDIPEGYSVSREKKERFSLILESASTNQTSMYLCATQLAGVPDTQYFGPGTRLTVL.

A remark on this clone: The CDR3 end lies 3 residues beyond the end of the read and is filled in from the germline J gene. J is TRBJ2-7 and V is TRBV5-1; D is possibly TRBD1 (6 bases). The CDR3 totals 13 residues. Germline loops: CDR1 SGHRS, CDR2 YFSETQ. Trimming took off 0 bases at V and 5 bases at J, with 9 bases between the two ends. The CDR3 spells CASSLGQVDEQYF. Incomplete CDR3 DNA: TGCGCCAGCAGCTTGGGACAGGTGGACGAG.

About this clone: The sequence runs out 3 residues before the end of the CDR3; the remainder is reconstructed from the germline J gene. V and J are TRBV20-1 and TRBJ2-5, with TRBD2 matching 8 bases. CDR1 is DFQATT and CDR2 is SNEGSKA in the germline V gene (reference sequence). The CDR3 has 17 amino acids. V was pared by 5 bases and J by 4 bases, with 18 bases of the junction left unmatched. CDR3 protein: CSAGPGGAQQRRETQYF. The part of the CDR3 DNA that was read is TGCAGTGCTGGTCCCGGGGGGGCCCAACAGAGGAGAGAGACC.

A remark on this clone: With the read ending 3 residues before the CDR3 end, the germline J gene is used to fill in that end. V usage is TRBV19 and J usage is TRBJ2-7; 9 nucleotides agree with TRBD1. Germline CDR1 reads LNHDA; CDR2 reads SQIVND (reference sequence). This CDR3 is 15 amino acids long. The J segment lost 0 bases and the V segment lost 6 bases, leaving 6 bases of the junction unmatched. CDR3 sequence reads: CASSHRDRASYEQYF. CDR3 DNA (partial): TGTGCCAGTAGCCACAGGGACAGGGCCTCCTACGAG.

Note on this clone: Coverage ceases 3 residues before the CDR3 finishes, and the germline J gene fills in the end. J is TRBJ2-5 and V is TRBV28; a possible D gene is TRBD2 (7 bases). The germline gives CDR1 MDHEN, CDR2 SYDVKM. Trimming took 7 bases from V and 7 from J, leaving 22 bases between them. This CDR3 has 15 residues. CDR3 bases read: TGTGCCAGCAATCGGGGGCGGGGGATCGTTGGGACC. Translated: CASNRGRGIVGT. The full CDR3 protein reads CASNRGRGIVGTQYF.

With respect to this clone: The read stops 3 residues short of the end of the CDR3; the missing end is completed from the germline J gene. The V gene is TRBV5-8, the J gene TRBJ2-3; 7 bases match TRBD1. Per the germline V gene, CDR1 is SGHTS and CDR2 is YDEGEE. The CDR3 extends over 14 amino acids. CDR3 protein: CASRETGTNQPQYF. Partial CDR3 DNA: TGTGCCAGCAGAGAGACAGGGACCAATCAGCCG.

About this clone: The read halts 3 residues ahead of the CDR3 end, with the missing end drawn from the germline J gene. J is TRBJ2-2 and V is TRBV30; 8 bases are shared with TRBD1. CDR3 length: 15 residues. Germline V lookup: CDR1 GTSNPN, CDR2 SVGIG (reference sequence). The CDR3 sequence: CAWSSDRGTNEKLFF. The CDR3 bases that were read are TGTGCCTGGAGTAGCGACAGGGGAACTAATGAAAAG.

In regard to this clone: The CDR3 goes on 3 residues after the read ends, and that part is filled in from the germline J gene. V gene TRBV19 combines with J gene TRBJ2-4; the D is unclear. This CDR3 spans 13 amino acids. Germline V CDR1 and CDR2: LNHDA, SQIVND (reference sequence). CDR3 bases read: TGTGCCAGTAGCACCTCCGCGGATGACGGT. This translates into CASSTSADDG. Given in full, the CDR3 is CASSTSADDGQYF. The full variable domain, in which reference TRBV19 and TRBJ2-4 provide the parts outside the CDR3, is DGGITQSPKYLFRKEGQNVTLSCEQNLNHDAMYWYRQDPGQGLRLIYYSQIVNDFQKGDIAEGYSVSREKKESFPLTVTSAQKNPTAFYLCASSTSADDGQYFGAGTRLSVL.

On this clone itself: The sequence runs out 3 residues before the end of the CDR3; the remainder is reconstructed from the germline J gene. J is TRBJ1-2 and V is TRBV7-2; perhaps TRBD1 as D (6 bases). The CDR3 is 15 residues long. CDR1 is SGHTA and CDR2 is FQGNSA in the germline V gene. The part of the CDR3 DNA that was read is TGTGCCAGCAGCTCCCAGCGGGGGGGGGCGGATACC. The encoded protein is CASSSQRGGADT. The whole CDR3 reads CASSSQRGGADTYTF.

About this clone: Read data end 3 residues before the CDR3 end; the end is taken from the germline J gene. V usage is TRBV18 and J usage is TRBJ1-2, with D maybe TRBD1 (6 bases). CDR1 and CDR2 from the germline V gene are KGHSH and LQKENI. CDR3 length equals 14 residues. The CDR3 DNA, read in part, is TGTGCCAGCTCAATCGGGGGGCTGAACAATGAC. Translation: CASSIGGLNND. In full, the CDR3 reads CASSIGGLNNDYTF.

As for this clone: The read ends 3 residues shy of where the CDR3 ends; the end is completed using the germline J gene. The chain uses TRBV19 and TRBJ1-6; no firm D call. This CDR3 is built from 16 residues. V lost 5 bases and J 0 bases, leaving 11 bases between the germline ends. Looked up from germline, CDR1 is LNHDA and CDR2 is SQIVND (reference sequence). The sequenced CDR3 bases are TGTGCCAGTAGTGAAATCTCCAGCTCCTATAATTCACCC. Translating gives CASSEISSSYNSP. The whole CDR3 sequence reads CASSEISSSYNSPLHF.

A remark on this clone: The read ends 3 residues before the CDR3 terminus; that terminus is restored from the germline J gene. The V gene is TRBV12-3 or TRBV12-4, the J gene TRBJ2-1, with 11 bases fitting TRBD1. CDR3 length: 15 amino acids. With V trimmed by 6 bases and J by 7 bases, 8 bases remained unmatched. The sequenced part of the CDR3 DNA is TGTGCCAGCAGCTCCGGGACAGGGGGTTCGAATGAG. Translating it yields CASSSGTGGSNE. In full, the CDR3 reads CASSSGTGGSNEQFF.

Worth noting for this clone: The read terminates 3 residues ahead of where the CDR3 ends, so the germline J gene completes it. This sequence joins TRBV20-1 and TRBJ1-2; maybe TRBD1 (6 bases). V was clipped by 0 bases and J by 4 bases, with 12 bases between them. CDR3 length: 14 residues. Germline V gene lookup returns CDR1 DFQATT and CDR2 SNEGSKA (reference sequence). CDR3 amino acids: CSARESRGIYGYTF. Partial CDR3 DNA: TGCAGTGCTAGAGAGAGCAGGGGAATCTATGGC.

As concerns this clone: The CDR3 end falls 3 residues outside the read, so it is completed with the germline J gene. The chain recombines TRBV12-3 or TRBV12-4 with TRBJ2-7, with 7 bases that match TRBD1. After removal of 2 bases from V and 0 bases from J, the junction contained 1 base not matched to a gene. The CDR3 is 14 residues long. This CDR3 reads CASSLRGHSYEQYF. CDR3 DNA (partial): TGTGCCAGCAGTTTAAGGGGGCACTCCTACGAG.

The CDR3: CASSQFPRGRQPYEQYF. The CDR3 DNA, read in part, is TGCGCCAGCAGCCAATTTCCCCGAGGCAGGCAGCCCTACGAG. The J gene is TRBJ2-7, the V gene TRBV4-1; no clear D. Read sequence stops 3 residues before the CDR3 end, and the germline J gene provides the missing end. CDR3 length: 17 residues. CDR1 and CDR2 from the germline V gene are MGHRA and YSYEKL. V dropped 2 bases and J dropped 2 bases, with 19 bases sitting between them.

Incomplete CDR3 DNA: TGTGCCAGCTCACCGTGGGCAGAACCTGCGGATACG. The encoded protein is CASSPWAEPADT. The full CDR3 is CASSPWAEPADTQYF. The chain carries TRBV18 and TRBJ2-3; D is unclear. The CDR3 extends 3 residues past the end of the read, so its final part is completed from the germline J gene. Trimming left V 3 bases short and J 6 bases short, with 16 bases between. CDR3 length: 15 residues. Germline V gene data show CDR1 as KGHSH and CDR2 as LQKENI. Looking up the rest from reference TRBV18 and TRBJ2-3 gives the full variable domain: NAGVMQNPRHLVRRRGQEARLRCSPMKGHSHVYWYRQLPEEGLKFMVYLQKENIIDESGMPKERFSAEFPKEGPSILRIQQVVRGDSAAYFCASSPWAEPADTQYFGPGTRLTVL.

Comments on this clone: The read terminates 3 residues ahead of where the CDR3 ends, so the germline J gene completes it. The chain joins TRBV6-1 to TRBJ2-6; no clear D. Trimming left V 2 bases short and J 0 bases short, with 2 bases between. The CDR3 runs to 14 residues. The germline gives CDR1 MNHNS, CDR2 SASEGT. The CDR3 region is CASSEHSGANVLTF. The sequenced part of the CDR3 DNA is TGTGCCAGCAGTGAACACTCTGGGGCCAACGTC.

On this clone itself: The read is 3 residues too short to cover the CDR3 end, so that end is filled in from the germline J gene. The V and J genes are TRBV5-1 and TRBJ2-3; 13 bases line up with TRBD2. The CDR3 spans 16 residues. The J segment lost 4 bases and the V segment lost 4 bases, leaving 6 bases of the junction unmatched. Germline V lookup: CDR1 SGHRS, CDR2 YFSETQ. The CDR3: CASSHTSGGAPDTQYF. Incomplete CDR3 DNA: TGCGCCAGCAGCCACACTAGCGGGGGGGCGCCAGATACG.

Regarding this clone: The read ends 3 residues before the CDR3 terminus; that terminus is restored from the germline J gene. Additional DNA sequences in this sample encode the identical CDR3. The chain uses TRBV5-6 and TRBJ1-1, with a possible D match to TRBD1 (5 bases). The CDR3 spans 13 residues. Per the germline V gene, CDR1 is SGHDT and CDR2 is YYEEEE. Incomplete CDR3 DNA: TGTGCCAGCAGCCCTTATAAGGGGCGCGAT. Residues: CASSPYKGRD. The whole CDR3 region reads CASSPYKGRDAFF.

With respect to this clone: The CDR3 end is not reached by the read, which stops 3 residues before it; the germline J gene fills it in. This chain uses TRBV7-9 with TRBJ2-4; D is unresolved. Per germline, CDR1 SEHNR and CDR2 FQNEAQ (reference sequence). The CDR3 totals 13 residues. The sequenced CDR3 bases are TGTGCCAGCAGCTTCCTTAACAGCTATGGT. It is translated as CASSFLNSYG. In full, the CDR3 is CASSFLNSYGQYF.

The CDR3 sequence is CSARYSSYNSPLHF. The part of the CDR3 DNA that was read is TGCAGTGCTAGATATAGCTCCTATAATTCACCC. The rearrangement joins TRBV20-1 to TRBJ1-6; D not resolved. The read falls 3 residues short of the CDR3 end, and the missing part is taken from the germline J gene. Trimming cost V 2 bases and J 0 bases, with 5 bases left between them. Germline values: CDR1 DFQATT, CDR2 SNEGSKA (reference sequence). This CDR3 spans 14 amino acids.